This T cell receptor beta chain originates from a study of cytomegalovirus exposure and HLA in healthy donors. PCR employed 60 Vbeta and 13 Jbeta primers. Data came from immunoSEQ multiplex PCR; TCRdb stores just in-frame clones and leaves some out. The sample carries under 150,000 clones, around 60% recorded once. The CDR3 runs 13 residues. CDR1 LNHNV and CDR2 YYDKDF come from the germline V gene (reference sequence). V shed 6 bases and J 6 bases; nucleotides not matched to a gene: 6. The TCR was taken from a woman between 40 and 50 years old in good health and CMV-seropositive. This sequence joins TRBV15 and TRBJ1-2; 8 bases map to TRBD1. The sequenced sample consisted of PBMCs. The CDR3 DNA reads TGTGCCACCAGGACAGGGGTTTCGGATGGCTACACCTTC. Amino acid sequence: CATRTGVSDGYTF.